One sample yielded the 8 T cell receptor beta chains listed below, sequenced in a study of blood T cell repertoires in COVID-19 (dated by TCRdb to 2018 to 2020). Library creation used the immunoSEQ multiplex PCR assay. TCRdb retrieved this table from immuneACCESS and kept in-frame rearrangements only. Not all clones are present; in checked studies, unresolved V genes account for under half, and no reason is known for the remainder. The sample table shows some 95,000 clones, and more than 75% are seen once. Jointly, the top ten make up around 7% of the sample. Sequenced: peripheral blood. These receptors came from an older man with acute or convalescent COVID-19.

This clone was detected a few times. The V call is TRBV5-1, the J call TRBJ1-2; 8 nucleotides agree with TRBD1. With 3 bases clipped from V and 0 bases from J, the junction kept 19 bases outside the gene matches. The CDR3 consists of 20 residues. Germline CDR1 is SGHRS and CDR2 is YFSETQ. The CDR3 here is CASSSWGPGNQGASNYGYTF. Here the CDR3 DNA reads TGCGCCAGCAGCTCCTGGGGGCCCGGAAATCAGGGGGCGTCTAACTATGGCTACACCTTC. The whole variable domain, remainder taken from reference TRBV5-1 and TRBJ1-2, is KAGVTQTPRYLIKTRGQQVTLSCSPISGHRSVSWYQQTPGQGLQFLFEYFSETQRNKGNFPGRFSGRQFSNSRSEMNVSTLELGDSALYLCASSSWGPGNQGASNYGYTFGSGTRLTVV.

Remarks on this clone: The same CDR3 arises from other DNA sequences in this sample as well. This chain uses TRBV5-1 with TRBJ1-1, with a possible D match to TRBD1 (6 bases). This CDR3 has 15 amino acids. The germline V gene has CDR1 SGHRS and CDR2 YFSETQ. Trimming cost V 5 bases and J 5 bases, with 19 bases left between them. CDR3 DNA sequence: TGCGCCAGCAGTCTAGGATCCAGGGGAAGAACTGAAGCTTTCTTT. It yields the protein CASSLGSRGRTEAFF.

This clone has only a few counts. The chain is built from TRBV11-2 and TRBJ2-7; 7 bases line up with TRBD1. CDR3 length: 13 residues. Trimming cost V 8 bases and J 4 bases; bases outside gene matches: 8. Per the germline V gene, CDR1 is SGHAT and CDR2 is FQNNGV. The CDR3 region has the DNA TGTGCCAGCGGGGGACAGACGATGTACGAGCAGTACTTC. It translates to CASGGQTMYEQYF.

The chain is built from TRBV2 and TRBJ2-7, with TRBD1 as a possible D gene (6 bases). The CDR3 spans 12 residues. Germline values: CDR1 SNHLY, CDR2 FYNNEI. Trimming stripped 4 bases from V and 6 bases from J, with 10 bases between. Here the CDR3 reads CASSANRAEQYF. As DNA, the CDR3 is TGTGCCAGCAGTGCTAACAGGGCCGAGCAGTACTTC.

The gene calls are TRBV12-3 or TRBV12-4 and TRBJ2-1; no clear D. The CDR3 loop spans 13 amino acids. The V and J ends lost 3 bases and 8 bases respectively, with 11 bases between them. In DNA form, the CDR3 reads TGTGCCAGCAGTTTCGAGGTTTTGGATGAGCAGTTCTTC. It specifies CASSFEVLDEQFF.

The chain is built from TRBV7-3 and TRBJ2-5; 11 bases match TRBD2. The CDR3 is made up of 17 amino acids. The junction had 14 bases not matched to a gene; V was cut back by 6 bases and J by 5 bases. CDR1 and CDR2 (germline): SGHTA, FQGTGA. In DNA, the CDR3 is TGTGCCAGCAGTTCTAGGCGGCTAGCGGGAGGAACTGAGACCCAGTACTTC. Protein product: CASSSRRLAGGTETQYF.

The gene calls are TRBV3-1 (or the pseudogene TRBV3-2) and TRBJ2-6; perhaps TRBD1 as D (6 bases). CDR3 length: 13 residues. The V end was cut by 1 base, the J end by 18 bases, with 16 bases between. Germline-derived CDR1 and CDR2 are LGHDT and YNNKEL (reference sequence). The CDR3 spells CASSQGVAGTKTF. The CDR3 nucleotides are TGTGCCAGCAGCCAAGGGGTTGCCGGGACAAAGACTTTC.

The chain links TRBV7-2 to TRBJ1-2, with TRBD1 matching over 9 bases. V lost 1 base and J lost 4; bases outside the gene matches: 10. From germline, CDR1 is SGHTA and CDR2 FQGNSA. This CDR3 comprises 17 residues. CDR3: CASSLGRTGVYGYGYTF. DNA of the CDR3: TGTGCCAGCAGCTTAGGGAGGACAGGGGTTTATGGCTATGGCTACACCTTC. Full variable domain (rest looked up from reference TRBV7-2 and TRBJ1-2): GAGVSQSPSNKVTEKGKDVELRCDPISGHTALYWYRQSLGQGLEFLIYFQGNSAPDKSGLPSDRFSAERTGGSVSTLTIQRTQQEDSAVYLCASSLGRTGVYGYGYTFGSGTRLTVV.